The T cell receptor beta chain under discussion was sequenced for a study of siplizumab effects on memory and regulatory T cells. The CDR3 totals 17 residues. With 0 bases removed from V and 5 bases from J, the gap between germline ends came to 19 bases. Germline values: CDR1 LGHNA, CDR2 YNFKEQ. Per sample, 95,000 to 100,000 TCR templates were assayed. Assay: immunoSEQ multiplex PCR; the TCRdb copy retains only in-frame clones and omits some. The sample contains 85,000 or so clones, more than 85% of which appear only once. The rearrangement links TRBV4-2 to TRBJ2-5, with D perhaps given as TRBD1 or TRBD2 (6 bases each). The sequenced material came from CD8+ T cells sorted from blood. This sequence was found in a human donor in good health. The CDR3, as DNA: TGTGCCAGCAGCCAAGAGGAAGGGGCAGGGGCGGGGGAGACCCAGTACTTC. It encodes CASSQEEGAGAGETQYF.